Sequencing of this T cell receptor (beta chain) was carried out in a study of CD8 T cells in ankylosing spondylitis. Study conclusions and caveats: Within peripheral blood, clones linked to disease were CD8+ and relatively rare. Ankylosing spondylitis blood appeared to be characterized by a TCR beta motif of under ten highly homologous variants. Certain motif variants had earlier appeared in reactive arthritis synovial fluid and blood. Within matched ankylosing spondylitis synovial fluid, disease-linked clones were reportedly significantly enriched.

The CDR3 contains 15 residues. Germline lookup yields CDR1 ENHRY and CDR2 SYGVKD. Trimming pared 6 bases from V and 3 bases from J, leaving 15 bases between. Points on this clonotype: Antigen specificity is unknown.

Construction of TCR beta libraries was performed using quantitative 5'-RACE with molecular barcodes. One entry per CDR3 protein, called by TCRdb with MiXCR from the 5' RACE reads. The sample consists of roughly 400,000 distinct CDR3 sequences, about a fifth of them appearing once. This TCR derives from a male donor with ankylosing spondylitis. This chain links TRBV10-3 with TRBJ1-5, with D perhaps matching TRBD1 (6 bases). Sequenced: blood, either unsorted or a sorted T cell fraction (not recorded which). The CDR3, as DNA: TGTGCCATCAGCGGGGCCAGGGGAGACAATCAGCCCCAGCATTTT. Residues: CAISGARGDNQPQHF.